These 7 T cell receptor beta chains came from one sample sequenced in a study of OX40 agonist ivuxolimab in advanced cancers. Method: immunoSEQ multiplex PCR; TCRdb's copy keeps in-frame clones and lacks some. The data contain 65,000 to 80,000 clones, approximately 91% of them singletons. The sequenced sample was CD4+ or CD8+ T cells sorted from blood, obtained in a trial of the OX40 agonist ivuxolimab. Receptors originate from an adult with an advanced solid tumor such as melanoma, head and neck, liver or kidney cancer.

The chain employs TRBV19 and TRBJ2-7; D gene ambiguous. The CDR3 is made up of 12 amino acids. CDR1 and CDR2 (germline): LNHDA, SQIVND (reference sequence). V lost 1 base to trimming and J lost 3 bases, with 4 bases between them. CDR3 sequence: CASSIVGYEQYF. The DNA of the CDR3 is TGTGCCAGTAGTATAGTCGGCTACGAGCAGTACTTC.

The rearrangement links TRBV6-6 to TRBJ1-1; a weak D match, TRBD1 (5 bases). V lost 2 bases, J lost 4 bases, and 8 bases lay in between. CDR1 MNHNY and CDR2 SVGAGI come from the germline V gene (reference sequence). The CDR3 is made up of 13 amino acids. CDR3 DNA sequence: TGTGCCAGCAGTTACCGGAGGGGCACTGAAGCTTTCTTT. Translating it yields CASSYRRGTEAFF.

This chain joins TRBV5-8 and TRBJ1-2, with 9 nucleotides matching TRBD1. Germline V CDR1 and CDR2: SGHTS, YDEGEE. CDR3 length: 18 residues. Trimming at V came to 6 bases and at J to 3 bases, leaving 18 bases not matched to a gene. This CDR3 is CASTLNPGTGTIYYGYTF. Written as DNA, the CDR3 is TGTGCCAGCACCTTAAACCCCGGGACAGGGACGATCTACTATGGCTACACCTTC.

Points on this clone: The junction departs from germline at one end; a sequencing error may be responsible. This chain connects TRBV6-6 to TRBJ2-1; D is ambiguous. This CDR3 is 14 amino acids long. CDR1 MNHNY and CDR2 SVGAGI come from the germline V gene (reference sequence). CDR3: CASSSFDSNNEQFF. CDR3 nucleotides: TGTGCCAGCAGTTCCTTCGACTCCAACAATGAGCAGTTCTTC.

The chain couples TRBV29-1 to TRBJ2-1; D is perhaps TRBD1 (6 bases). The germline V and J ends were trimmed by 8 bases and 9 bases, with 20 bases remaining between them. CDR1 is SQVTM and CDR2 is ANQGSEA in the germline V gene. The CDR3 is 13 amino acids. CDR3 sequence: CSSYRVSVGEQFF. CDR3 bases: TGCAGCAGCTACAGGGTGTCGGTGGGTGAGCAGTTCTTC.

The gene calls are TRBV19 and TRBJ2-2; 12 positions match TRBD2. This CDR3 is 16 amino acids long. With 5 bases clipped from V and 2 bases from J, the junction kept 3 bases outside the gene matches. CDR1 is LNHDA and CDR2 is SQIVND in the germline V gene (reference sequence). The CDR3: CASSATSGGNTGELFF. The CDR3 region has the DNA TGTGCCAGTAGTGCGACTAGCGGGGGTAACACCGGGGAGCTGTTTTTT.

V usage is TRBV6-1 and J usage is TRBJ1-5, with D unclear. There are 14 residues in the CDR3. Deletions cut 2 bases from V and 3 bases from J, with 8 bases between. The germline V gene has CDR1 MNHNS and CDR2 SASEGT. For the CDR3, the DNA is TGTGCCAGCAGTGAACCGGCAGTCAATCAGCCCCAGCATTTT. This gives the protein CASSEPAVNQPQHF.